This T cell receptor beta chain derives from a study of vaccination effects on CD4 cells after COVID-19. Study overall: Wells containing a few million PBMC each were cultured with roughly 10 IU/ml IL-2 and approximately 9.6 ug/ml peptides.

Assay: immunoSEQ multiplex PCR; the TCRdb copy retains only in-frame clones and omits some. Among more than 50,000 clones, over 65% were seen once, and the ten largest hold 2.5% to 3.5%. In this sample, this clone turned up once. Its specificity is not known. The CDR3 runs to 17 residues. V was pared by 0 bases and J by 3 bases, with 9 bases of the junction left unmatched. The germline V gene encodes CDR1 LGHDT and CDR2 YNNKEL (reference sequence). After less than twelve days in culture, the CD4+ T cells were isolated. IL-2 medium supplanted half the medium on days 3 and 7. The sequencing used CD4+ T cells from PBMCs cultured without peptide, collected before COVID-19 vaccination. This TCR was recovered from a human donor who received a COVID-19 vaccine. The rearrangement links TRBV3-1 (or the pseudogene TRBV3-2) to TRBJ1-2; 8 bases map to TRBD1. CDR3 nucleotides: TGTGCCAGCAGCCAAGATCCCGACAGGGGCTTTGACTATGGCTACACCTTC. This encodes CASSQDPDRGFDYGYTF.